The rows below give T cell receptor beta chains drawn from one sample of a study of regulatory T cells in long-lasting Graves disease. TCRdb redid the calling of the multiplex PCR reads with MiXCR, one entry per CDR3 protein. The sample includes about 240,000 distinct CDR3 sequences, 20% to 25% of them seen just once. Sequences were derived from peripheral blood mononuclear cells (PBMCs), sampled at new diagnosis, from a patient treated with antithyroid drugs. The receptors originated from a female donor with Graves disease. Each CDR3 is given with its conserved first and last residue. The D gene is left open where the match is weak. Only part of the rows carry a size: once, few, many, or a class if the clone is expanded.

abundance	d_gene	v_gene	j_gene	CDR3nt	CDR3aa
many	-	TRBV6-5	TRBJ1-3	TGTGCCAGCAGTTACCAAAGACAGGCCGGAAACACCATATATTTT	CASSYQRQAGNTIYF
many	TRBD1	TRBV9	TRBJ2-5	TGTGCCAGCAGCTGGGACAGGGGTGCGGAGACCCAGTACTTC	CASSWDRGAETQYF
-	-	TRBV7-3	TRBJ2-6	TGTGCCAGCACCTTTTCAGGGGATAACTCTGGGGCCAACGTCCTGACTTTC	CASTFSGDNSGANVLTF
many	TRBD1	TRBV20-1	TRBJ1-2	TGCAGTGGCTCCATCACTGGGACAGGGTGGCGTGGCTACACCTTC	CSGSITGTGWRGYTF
-	TRBD2	TRBV5-1	TRBJ2-3	TGCGCCAGCAGCCCCTCCGGGACTAGCGATTCAGATACGCAGTATTTT	CASSPSGTSDSDTQYF
-	-	TRBV10-3	TRBJ2-7	TGTGCCATCAGTGATTCAGGGACGAAGACCTACGAGCAGTACTTC	CAISDSGTKTYEQYF
many	-	TRBV19	TRBJ2-2	TGTGCCAGTAGTATTACTGCCGGGCGAGCGAACACCGGGGAGCTGTTTTTT	CASSITAGRANTGELFF
few	TRBD1	TRBV19	TRBJ1-5	TGTGCCAGTAGTCCTCACAGGGGGCAGGGCAATCAGCCCCAGCATTTT	CASSPHRGQGNQPQHF
many	TRBD1	TRBV24-1	TRBJ2-2	TGTGCCACCAGTGATGGACAGGACACCGGGGAGCTGTTTTTT	CATSDGQDTGELFF
-	-	TRBV6-2/TRBV6-3	TRBJ1-1	TGTGCCAGCAGTCCCGACTGGTGGACGGGGGGCACTGAAGCTTTCTTT	CASSPDWWTGGTEAFF
-	TRBD2	TRBV4-1	TRBJ2-3	TGCGCCAGCAGCCAATGGACTAGCGGGGGGATAGATACGCAGTATTTT	CASSQWTSGGIDTQYF
many	TRBD1	TRBV7-8	TRBJ1-5	TGTGCCAGCAGCACAGGACAGGGAAGCAATCAGCCCCAGCATTTT	CASSTGQGSNQPQHF
once	TRBD2	TRBV4-1	TRBJ2-1	TGCGCCAGCAGCCAGGGACGAGCGGGGGGGCTCGGACTTGAGCAGTTCTTC	CASSQGRAGGLGLEQFF
many	-	TRBV6-1	TRBJ1-5	TGTGCCAGCAGTGAAGCCCTTCTGGGCATAAATCAGCCCCAGCATTTT	CASSEALLGINQPQHF
many	-	TRBV7-3	TRBJ2-2	TGTGCCAGCAGTCAAGGCCGCGGGGAGAACACCGGGGAGCTGTTTTTT	CASSQGRGENTGELFF
-	-	TRBV10-2	TRBJ1-3	TGCGCCCCCAGGGGCTCTCGCTCTGGAAACACCATATATTTT	CAPRGSRSGNTIYF
many	TRBD2	TRBV10-3	TRBJ2-7	TGTGCCATCAGAACTAGCGGGAGGGCCTGGGAGCAGTACTTC	CAIRTSGRAWEQYF
-	-	TRBV24-1	TRBJ1-2	TGTGCCACCAGTGCTTGGACCGTTGGCTACACCTTC	CATSAWTVGYTF
many	-	TRBV28	TRBJ1-2	TGTGCCAGCAGTTTATCTCTGGGGGATGGCTACACCTTC	CASSLSLGDGYTF
-	TRBD1	TRBV30	TRBJ1-4	TGTGCCTGGGGGACAGGGGCAACTAATGAAAAACTGTTTTTT	CAWGTGATNEKLFF
many	-	TRBV7-2	TRBJ2-4	TGTGCCAGCAGTCAACTGGGAAACATTCAGTACTTC	CASSQLGNIQYF
many	TRBD2	TRBV5-1	TRBJ2-3	TGCGCCAGCAGCAAAGGACTAGCGGGAGGGACAGATACGCAGTATTTT	CASSKGLAGGTDTQYF
-	-	TRBV20-1	TRBJ2-1	TGCAGTGCTAGACGGGACCTCGGAGCTCTTGAGCAGTTCTTC	CSARRDLGALEQFF
many	TRBD2	TRBV6-1	TRBJ2-7	TGTGCCAGCTCCCGCTTTGGGACTAGCGGCTACGAGCAGTACTTC	CASSRFGTSGYEQYF
many	TRBD1	TRBV12-5	TRBJ2-7	TGTGCTAGTGGTTTGGTACTTGGACAGGGCCTTGAGTACGAGCAGTACTTC	CASGLVLGQGLEYEQYF
many	TRBD1	TRBV12-5	TRBJ2-7	TGTGCTAGTGGTTCCGGGACAGGATCCTACGAGCAGTACTTC	CASGSGTGSYEQYF
few	-	TRBV20-1	TRBJ2-2	TGCAGTACCTACCCGCCGAACACCGGGGAGCTGTTTTTT	CSTYPPNTGELFF
few	TRBD1	TRBV14	TRBJ2-5	TGTGCCAGCAGCCCCCTTAGACAGGGCGGAGAGACCCAGTACTTC	CASSPLRQGGETQYF
many	-	TRBV5-5	TRBJ2-2	TGCGCCAGCAGCCCACAGGAGGTGGCAGGGGACACCGGGGAGCTGTTTTTT	CASSPQEVAGDTGELFF
many	-	TRBV5-1	TRBJ2-1	TGCGCCAGCAGCCCCCATTTGACCTACAATGAGCAGTTCTTC	CASSPHLTYNEQFF
many	TRBD2	TRBV9	TRBJ2-1	TGTGCCAGCAGCGTAGCGGCTAGCGGGGGGCATTACAATGAGCAGTTCTTC	CASSVAASGGHYNEQFF
many	-	TRBV7-3	TRBJ1-6	TGTGCCAGCAGCTTAGATCCCGGACAGTATTCACCCCTCCACTTT	CASSLDPGQYSPLHF
many	-	TRBV5-5	TRBJ2-5	TGTGCCAGCAGCCGCTTGGGCCAGGGGTCAGAGACCCAGTACTTC	CASSRLGQGSETQYF
-	TRBD1	TRBV19	TRBJ1-6	TGTGCCAGCGCAGACAGGGGCTCTTCACCCCTCCACTTT	CASADRGSSPLHF
-	-	TRBV5-1	TRBJ2-1	TGCGCCAGCAGCTCCGGAGGGTACAACAATGAGCAGTTCTTC	CASSSGGYNNEQFF
-	-	TRBV20-1	TRBJ2-3	TGCAGTGCCTGGACCGGTGATACGCAGTATTTT	CSAWTGDTQYF
many	TRBD1	TRBV28	TRBJ2-2	TGTGCCAGCAGCGGGACAGGGTTTCTCGGGGAGCTGTTTTTT	CASSGTGFLGELFF
-	-	TRBV4-1	TRBJ2-1	TGCGCCAGCAGCCAAGTACGGGGGAGCTCCTACAATGAGCAGTTCTTC	CASSQVRGSSYNEQFF
-	-	TRBV19	TRBJ2-5	TGTGCCAGCCTCTCTTTAGCGGAGCCTTTCCAAGAGACCCAGTACTTC	CASLSLAEPFQETQYF
many	-	TRBV7-8	TRBJ2-1	TGTGCCAGCAGCTTACAGGGGAGTAATGAGCAGTTCTTC	CASSLQGSNEQFF
many	-	TRBV7-3	TRBJ2-5	TGTGCCAGCAGCTACACCGGGACCCCCGTGGAGACCCAGTACTTC	CASSYTGTPVETQYF
-	TRBD1	TRBV28	TRBJ1-2	TGTGCCAGCAGAACTACTCCAGGGGTCGGGACAGGCGGTGGCTACACCTTC	CASRTTPGVGTGGGYTF
many	-	TRBV18	TRBJ1-1	TGTGCCAGCTCAGGGCTAGGGGCAACAAACACTGAAGCTTTCTTT	CASSGLGATNTEAFF
many	TRBD2	TRBV27	TRBJ2-1	TGTGCCAGCAGTCAAAGACTAGCGGGAGCTGTCAATGAGCAGTTCTTC	CASSQRLAGAVNEQFF
many	TRBD1	TRBV7-2	TRBJ1-4	TGTGCCAGCAGCTCCGGGACAGGACAAGAAAAACTGTTTTTT	CASSSGTGQEKLFF
-	TRBD2	TRBV2	TRBJ2-3	TGTGCCAGCAGAGAGAGGACTAGCGGGGAGGGAGATACGCAGTATTTT	CASRERTSGEGDTQYF
few	TRBD2	TRBV15	TRBJ2-1	TGTGCCACCACCGGAGCGGGGGCAAACAATGAGCAGTTCTTC	CATTGAGANNEQFF
many	-	TRBV2	TRBJ2-1	TGTGCCAGCAGTGAAAGCGGTAGCTCCAATGAGCAGTTCTTC	CASSESGSSNEQFF
many	-	TRBV6-2/TRBV6-3	TRBJ2-3	TGTGCCAGCAAGGACATCGGCCCAGGAGATACGCAGTATTTT	CASKDIGPGDTQYF